This T cell receptor beta chain emerged from a study of T cells in Graves' hyperthyroidism and ophthalmopathy. Study-wide context: Any treatment followed the collection of peripheral blood at initial diagnosis. Broader study findings: The model identified upcoming ophthalmopathy a median 6.5 months ahead of onset.

On this clonotype: What it recognizes is unknown. A much larger clone sits a single nucleotide away, making a read error possible.

Lactation, pregnancy, other autoimmune disease or uncontrolled infection excluded patients. When hyperthyroidism was first diagnosed, the blood sample was taken, preceding any ophthalmopathy symptoms. Deletions cut 3 bases from V and 5 bases from J, with 11 bases between. Germline V gene data show CDR1 as MNHGY and CDR2 as SVAAGI. This CDR3 is 13 amino acids long. TCR beta CDR3 regions were amplified from RNA. Using the HTBI primer set, a first-round RT-PCR was run on the TCR CDR3. TCRdb called the multiplex PCR reads again in MiXCR, with one record for every CDR3 protein. The sample contains around 250,000 distinct CDR3 sequences, roughly 15% of which appear only once.

The receptor was isolated from a woman aged 40 to 49 with Graves' hyperthyroidism that later progressed to Graves' ophthalmopathy. The rearrangement joins TRBV6-9 to TRBJ2-7; D remains ambiguous. Input material: blood. In DNA, the CDR3 is TGTGCCAGCAGTTACCTGAAGGGCAACGAGCAGTACTTC. Translated: CASSYLKGNEQYF.